This TCR beta chain was identified in a study of shared clonotypes between healthy human individuals. General observations from the study: When compared with the clonotypes that were shared by all four sorted-subset donors, the non-shared clonotypes turned out to have lower generation probabilities.

The method was immunoSEQ multiplex PCR; TCRdb's version includes in-frame clones alone and lacks a portion of them. The sample comprises 2 million to 2.5 million clones, just under 95% of which are singletons, and about 0.36% rests with the top ten. Details on this clone: As yet, its antigen is unknown.

CDR1 SQVTM and CDR2 ANQGSEA come from the germline V gene. The CDR3 has 12 amino acids. With 5 bases removed from V and 4 bases from J, the gap between germline ends came to 11 bases. This receptor was taken from a man younger than 35 in good health. Some clones in this sample may be carry-over from other donors' samples. The chain couples TRBV29-1 to TRBJ1-2; no reliable D call. The sample comprised naive CD4+ T cells from PBMCs. Noted subset: CD45RA+ positively selected. The CDR3 nucleotides are TGCAGCGTTCTCGAGGATCTCTATGGCTACACCTTC. Amino acid sequence: CSVLEDLYGYTF.